This paragraph reports one T cell receptor (beta chain). RNA, once extracted, was reverse transcribed into cDNA for use as the sequencing template. TCRdb keeps only in-frame clones here, not all; method: immunoSEQ multiplex PCR. In the table there are hundreds of thousands of clones, more than 55% of which are singletons. The data derive from a study of CD8+ T cells in alopecia areata. Looking at the study overall: Those patients who were treated received oral tofacitinib, which was given at 5 to 10 mg twice daily for moderate-to-severe alopecia areata.

Treatment denoted: oral pan-JAK inhibitor, 5-10 mg twice daily. The authors sorted CD4+ and CD8+ T cells from PBMCs. CDR1 and CDR2 from the germline V gene are SGHRS and YFSETQ. The CDR3 consists of 14 residues. V was shortened by 5 bases and J by 0 bases, with 11 bases between the two germline ends. Here the sequenced sample was CD4+ T cells sorted from blood, taken at roughly week 45, from a patient treated with tofacitinib. The rearrangement uses TRBV5-1 and TRBJ1-1; the D gene is possibly TRBD1 (5 bases). The TCR sequence derives from a human donor with alopecia areata. CDR3 in DNA: TGCGCCAGCAGATGGGACGGATTGAACACTGAAGCTTTCTTT. As protein: CASRWDGLNTEAFF.